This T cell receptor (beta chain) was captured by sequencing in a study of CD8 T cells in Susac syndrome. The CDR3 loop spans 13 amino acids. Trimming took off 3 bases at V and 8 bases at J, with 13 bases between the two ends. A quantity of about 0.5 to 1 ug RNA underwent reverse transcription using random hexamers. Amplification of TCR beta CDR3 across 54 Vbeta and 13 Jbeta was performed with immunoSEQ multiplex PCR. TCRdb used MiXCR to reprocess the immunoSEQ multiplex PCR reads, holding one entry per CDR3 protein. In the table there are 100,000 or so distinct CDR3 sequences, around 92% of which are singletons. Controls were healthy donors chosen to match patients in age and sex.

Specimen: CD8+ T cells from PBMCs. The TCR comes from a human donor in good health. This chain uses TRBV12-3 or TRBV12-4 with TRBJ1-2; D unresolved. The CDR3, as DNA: TGTGCCAGCAGTTTTTATGGCCCCGAGGGCTACACCTTC. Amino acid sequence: CASSFYGPEGYTF.